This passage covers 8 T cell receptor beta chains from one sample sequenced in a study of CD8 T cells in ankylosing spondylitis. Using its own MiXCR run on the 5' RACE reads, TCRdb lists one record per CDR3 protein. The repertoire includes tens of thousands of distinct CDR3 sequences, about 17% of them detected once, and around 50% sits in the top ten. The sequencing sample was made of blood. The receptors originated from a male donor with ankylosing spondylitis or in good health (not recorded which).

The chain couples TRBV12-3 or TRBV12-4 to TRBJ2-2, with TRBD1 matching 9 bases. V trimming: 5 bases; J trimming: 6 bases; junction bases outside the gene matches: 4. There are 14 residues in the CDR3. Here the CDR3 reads CASSRTGVAGELFF. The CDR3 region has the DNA TGTGCCAGCAGTCGGACAGGGGTCGCCGGGGAGCTGTTTTTT.

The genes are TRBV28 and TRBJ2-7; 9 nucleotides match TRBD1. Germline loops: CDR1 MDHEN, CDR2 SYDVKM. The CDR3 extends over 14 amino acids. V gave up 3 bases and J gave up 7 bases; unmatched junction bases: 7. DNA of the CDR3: TGTGCCAGCAGTTTGGTACAGGGGGCGGCTGAGCAGTACTTC. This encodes CASSLVQGAAEQYF.

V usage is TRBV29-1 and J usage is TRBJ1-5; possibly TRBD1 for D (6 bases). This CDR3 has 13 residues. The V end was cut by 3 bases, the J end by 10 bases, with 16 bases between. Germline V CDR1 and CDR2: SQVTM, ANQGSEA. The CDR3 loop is CSVELLKGGPQHF. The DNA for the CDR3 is TGCAGCGTTGAGCTACTTAAGGGGGGACCCCAGCATTTT.

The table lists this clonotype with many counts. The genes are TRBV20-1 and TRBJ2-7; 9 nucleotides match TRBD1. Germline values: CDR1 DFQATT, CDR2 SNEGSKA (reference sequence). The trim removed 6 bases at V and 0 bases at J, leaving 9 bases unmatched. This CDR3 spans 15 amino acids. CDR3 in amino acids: CSANSGQGGSYEQYV. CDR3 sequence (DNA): TGCAGTGCAAACTCGGGACAGGGAGGCTCCTACGAGCAGTACGTC.

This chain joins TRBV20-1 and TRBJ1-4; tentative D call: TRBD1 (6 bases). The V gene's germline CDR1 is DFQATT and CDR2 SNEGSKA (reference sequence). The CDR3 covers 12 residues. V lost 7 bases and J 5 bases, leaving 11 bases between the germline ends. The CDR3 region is CSVDGQNEKLFF. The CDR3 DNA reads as TGCAGTGTCGACGGACAGAATGAAAAACTGTTTTTT.

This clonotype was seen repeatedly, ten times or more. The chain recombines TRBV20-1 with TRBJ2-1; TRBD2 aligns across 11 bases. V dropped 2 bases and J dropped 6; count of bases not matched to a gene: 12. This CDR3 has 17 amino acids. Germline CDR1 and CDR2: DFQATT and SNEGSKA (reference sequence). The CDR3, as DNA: TGCAGTGCTAGATTTGCCCCGGGACTAGCGGACATCAATGAGCAGTTCTTC. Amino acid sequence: CSARFAPGLADINEQFF.

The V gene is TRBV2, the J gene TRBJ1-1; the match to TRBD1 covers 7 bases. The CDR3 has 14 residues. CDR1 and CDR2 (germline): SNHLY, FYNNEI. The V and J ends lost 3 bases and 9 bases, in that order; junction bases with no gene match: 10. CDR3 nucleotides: TGTGCCAGCAGTGACGACCCTCCGGGACAGCAAGCTTTCTTT. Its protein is CASSDDPPGQQAFF.

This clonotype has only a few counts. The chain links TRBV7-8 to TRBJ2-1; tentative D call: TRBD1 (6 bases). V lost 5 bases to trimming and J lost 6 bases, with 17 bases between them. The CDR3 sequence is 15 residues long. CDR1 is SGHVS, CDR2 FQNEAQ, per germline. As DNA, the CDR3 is TGTGCCAGCAGCGGAGCAGGGGTTTATGGCAATGAGCAGTTCTTC. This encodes CASSGAGVYGNEQFF.